The rows below give T cell receptor beta chains drawn from one sample of a study of CD8 T cells in ankylosing spondylitis. TCRdb called the 5' RACE reads again in MiXCR, with one record for every CDR3 protein. The table lists hundreds of thousands of distinct CDR3 sequences, about 12% of them singletons. Sequenced: blood, either unsorted or a sorted T cell fraction (not recorded which). These receptor sequences come from a male donor with ankylosing spondylitis. Both conserved end residues are part of each CDR3. A D gene is named only where the DNA matches it firmly. Expanded clones are given a class, and other clones once, few, many or no size at all.

J | size | D | V | DNA | CDR3
TRBJ2-1 | . | . | TRBV4-3 | TGCGCCAGCAGCCATCCCGGGGACGCCTTCTACAATGAGCAGTTCTTC | CASSHPGDAFYNEQFF
TRBJ2-7 | few | . | TRBV6-5 | TGTGCCAGCAGTTACTCGTTCGGATACTCCTACGAGCAGTACTTC | CASSYSFGYSYEQYF
TRBJ1-4 | few | . | TRBV7-9 | TGTGCCAGCAGCTTAGGTGCGGGGGCGACTAATGAAAAACTGTTTTTT | CASSLGAGATNEKLFF
TRBJ1-2 | many | TRBD1 | TRBV29-1 | TGCAGCATATTGGGACAGGGCGAATATGGCTACACCTTC | CSILGQGEYGYTF
TRBJ2-3 | . | TRBD1 | TRBV30 | TGTGCCTGGAACCTACAGGGGGCGTGGGCAGATACGCAGTATTTT | CAWNLQGAWADTQYF
TRBJ1-1 | . | . | TRBV20-1 | TGCAGTGCTAGAGAACGGTGGAACACTGAAGCTTTCTTT | CSARERWNTEAFF
TRBJ1-6 | few | . | TRBV11-2 | TGTGCCAGCAGCTTATTGTCCCCAAGCGGGGAATATAATTCACCCCTCCACTTT | CASSLLSPSGEYNSPLHF
TRBJ2-2 | many | TRBD1 | TRBV20-1 | TGCAGTGCTAGGGGGGCGGACAGGAGCACCGGGGAGCTGTTTTTT | CSARGADRSTGELFF
TRBJ2-7 | many | TRBD2 | TRBV20-1 | TGCAGTGCTTTGGGGGGGGGCTCCTACGAGCAGTACTTC | CSALGGGSYEQYF
TRBJ2-5 | many | . | TRBV6-1 | TGTGCCAGCGGGGGCAGCCAAGAGACCCAGTACTTC | CASGGSQETQYF
TRBJ2-3 | . | . | TRBV30 | TGTGCCTGGAGTGTTGTGGGAGCGGGAGATACGCAGTATTTT | CAWSVVGAGDTQYF
TRBJ2-6 | many | TRBD2 | TRBV20-1 | TGCAGTGCTAGGACTAGCGGATTCCACTCTGGGGCCAACGTCCTGACTTTC | CSARTSGFHSGANVLTF
TRBJ2-2 | few | . | TRBV7-3 | TGTGCCAGCAGCTTAACGGGTCCTAGAACAGGGGAGCTGTTTTTT | CASSLTGPRTGELFF
TRBJ2-7 | . | . | TRBV7-9 | TGTGCCAGCAACTTCGAGGGACGCGGCTACGAGCAGTACTTC | CASNFEGRGYEQYF
TRBJ1-1 | few | TRBD1 | TRBV12-3/TRBV12-4 | TGTGCCAGCAGAATACATGGGACAGCGAACACTGAAGCTTTCTTT | CASRIHGTANTEAFF
TRBJ2-2 | few | . | TRBV27 | TGTGCCAGCAGTTTTGTCTTAAACACCGGGGAGCTGTTTTTT | CASSFVLNTGELFF
TRBJ2-3 | few | . | TRBV10-3 | TGTGCCATCGGCGGGACCCCTAGCACAGATACGCAGTATTTT | CAIGGTPSTDTQYF
TRBJ1-1 | . | . | TRBV24-1 | TGTGCCACCAGTGATAAACAGCCGAACACTGAAGCTTTCTTT | CATSDKQPNTEAFF
TRBJ2-3 | . | . | TRBV5-6 | TGTGCCAGCAGCTTGGTTGGGGGGAGAAGAGATACGCAGTATTTT | CASSLVGGRRDTQYF
TRBJ2-7 | . | TRBD2 | TRBV20-1 | TGCAGTGCTAGAGTGCGAGCGGGAGCCTCCTACGAGCAGTACTTC | CSARVRAGASYEQYF
TRBJ1-1 | . | . | TRBV18 | TGTGCCAGCTCAAAGATCGAGGACATGAACACTGAAGCTTTCTTT | CASSKIEDMNTEAFF
TRBJ2-7 | many | . | TRBV20-1 | TGCAGTGCTAGAAGTCTGCTCTCCTACGAGCAGTACTTC | CSARSLLSYEQYF
TRBJ2-2 | few | TRBD2 | TRBV20-1 | TGCAGTGCTAGAAGAGTTAGCGGGAGGGGCGCCGGGGAGCTGTTTTTT | CSARRVSGRGAGELFF
TRBJ1-1 | . | . | TRBV6-1 | TGTGCCAGCAGGGGGATACAGGGTTACACTGAAGCTTTCTTT | CASRGIQGYTEAFF
TRBJ2-5 | few | . | TRBV7-8 | TGTGCCAGCAGCCATTATCAGCTCCAAGAGACCCAGTACTTC | CASSHYQLQETQYF
TRBJ1-2 | many | . | TRBV20-1 | TGCAGTGCAAGGGGACAAACCTATGGCTACACCTTC | CSARGQTYGYTF
TRBJ2-5 | many | . | TRBV20-1 | TGCAGTGCTAGCGGCCAAGAGACCCAGTACTTC | CSASGQETQYF
TRBJ2-3 | many | . | TRBV7-2 | TGTGCCAGCATGTCGGTGGCTACTAGCACAGATACGCAGTATTTT | CASMSVATSTDTQYF
TRBJ2-1 | many | . | TRBV20-1 | TGCAGTTTTGGGTTGGCGGGAAACAACAATGAGCAGTTCTTC | CSFGLAGNNNEQFF
TRBJ2-5 | many | TRBD2 | TRBV5-1 | TGTGCCAGCAGTTTCGGACTAGCGGAAGAGACCCAGTACTTC | CASSFGLAEETQYF
TRBJ2-5 | many | . | TRBV6-5 | TGTGCCAGCAGTTACTTCGGGACCCAGTACTTC | CASSYFGTQYF
TRBJ2-3 | . | TRBD1 | TRBV10-3 | TGTGCCACTTCGGACAGGGGAGATGAAGATACGCAGTATTTT | CATSDRGDEDTQYF
TRBJ2-7 | . | . | TRBV20-1 | TGCAGTGCTAGAGATGCGCCCAGGGGCTTGGGCGAGCAGTACTTC | CSARDAPRGLGEQYF
TRBJ1-2 | . | TRBD1 | TRBV5-8 | TGTGCCAGCAGCCCTGGGGTAGGGGGCGGCGTCGATGGCTACACCTTC | CASSPGVGGGVDGYTF
TRBJ2-2 | few | . | TRBV11-3 | TGTGCCAGCAGTTATATTCCCGGGGAGCTGTTTTTT | CASSYIPGELFF
TRBJ2-5 | many | . | TRBV20-1 | TGCAGTGCTAGATATTTTCAGGGCTACGAGACCCAGTACTTC | CSARYFQGYETQYF
TRBJ2-5 | . | . | TRBV5-1 | TGCGCCAGCAGCTTGTGGGATTCTTTTGGAGAGACCCAGTACTTC | CASSLWDSFGETQYF
TRBJ2-7 | few | TRBD2 | TRBV15 | TGTGCCACCAGCAGAAGATTACTAGCGGGAGGGCCCCACGAGCAGTACTTC | CATSRRLLAGGPHEQYF
TRBJ1-6 | many | . | TRBV3-1 | TGTGCCAGCAGCCATCCCAGACGGGATTCACCCCTCCACTTT | CASSHPRRDSPLHF
TRBJ2-1 | . | TRBD2 | TRBV6-2/TRBV6-3 | TGTGCCAGCAGTTACTCAGGGACTAGCTCCAATGAGCAGTTCTTC | CASSYSGTSSNEQFF
TRBJ2-2 | few | TRBD1 | TRBV2 | TGTGCCAGCAGCTCGACAGGGCCACCCGGGGAGCTGTTTTTT | CASSSTGPPGELFF
TRBJ1-6 | . | . | TRBV20-1 | TGCAGTGCTAGAGATGGGGGGGCCAACTATAATTCACCCCTCCACTTT | CSARDGGANYNSPLHF
TRBJ2-7 | . | TRBD1 | TRBV3-1 | TGTGCCAGCAGCCTTAGACAGGGGATCCGATCTGGCGAGCAGTACTTC | CASSLRQGIRSGEQYF
TRBJ1-4 | few | . | TRBV7-3 | TGTGCCAGCAGCTTATATGGGGGCGCGAGTGAAAAACTGTTTTTT | CASSLYGGASEKLFF
TRBJ2-5 | many | TRBD1 | TRBV29-1 | TGCAGCGTTGAAGGGGACAGTGCCCGAAACGGAAGGGTCTACTTC | CSVEGDSARNGRVYF
TRBJ2-7 | . | TRBD2 | TRBV28 | TGTGCCAGCAGTGCTACTAGCGGGAGGCTCATCGAGCAGTACTTC | CASSATSGRLIEQYF
TRBJ1-1 | . | . | TRBV4-1 | TGCGCCAGCAGCCAAAGATCGGAGGGGACTGAAGCTTTCTTT | CASSQRSEGTEAFF
TRBJ1-1 | few | . | TRBV6-5 | TGTGCCAGCATTGGGGATAACACTGAAGCTTTCTTT | CASIGDNTEAFF
TRBJ2-5 | . | . | TRBV20-1 | TGCTGTGCTAGAGATGTGCAGGGGTTGCAGACCCAGTACTTC | CCARDVQGLQTQYF
TRBJ2-7 | few | . | TRBV6-5 | TGTGCCAGCAGTTACGGGTTTAGGGATTACGAGCAGTACTTC | CASSYGFRDYEQYF
TRBJ1-5 | . | TRBD1 | TRBV4-2 | TGTGCCAGCAGAGCAAGTCAGGGGGTCCTGGATCAGCCCCAGCATTTT | CASRASQGVLDQPQHF
TRBJ1-5 | . | . | TRBV18 | TGTGCCAGCTCACCAGAAGGACAGACCAATCAGCCCCAGCATTTT | CASSPEGQTNQPQHF
TRBJ2-5 | many | . | TRBV10-3 | TGTGCCATCGGACAGAGAGAAGAGACCCAGTACTTC | CAIGQREETQYF
TRBJ2-3 | . | . | TRBV4-1 | TGCGCCAGCAGCCCGGGACTCAACACAGATACGCAGTATTTT | CASSPGLNTDTQYF
TRBJ2-1 | few | TRBD2 | TRBV7-8 | TGTGCCAGCAGCTTAGGAAGGGGACTAGCCCCCTACAATGAGCAGTTCTTC | CASSLGRGLAPYNEQFF